Below, 2 T cell receptor beta chains from the same sample are listed, as sequenced in a study of cytomegalovirus exposure and HLA in healthy donors. Primers: 60 Vbeta forward and 13 Jbeta reverse. Clones were sequenced by immunoSEQ multiplex PCR, and TCRdb holds only the in-frame ones, with some missing. The data show approximately 110,000 clones, 78% seen once. Sequenced: PBMCs. These receptors were taken from a middle-aged man in good health and CMV-seronegative.

J is TRBJ1-5 and V is TRBV18, with D hard to call. Germline V gene data show CDR1 as KGHSH and CDR2 as LQKENI. V was pared by 2 bases and J by 3 bases, with 5 bases between. This CDR3 is built from 13 residues. The CDR3 region is CASSPSLNQPQHF. The CDR3 region has the DNA TGTGCCAGCTCACCATCCCTCAATCAGCCCCAGCATTTT.

CDR3 in DNA: TGTGCCAGCAGTATGGCGGGGGGGCCGAACCCGAATAACACCGGGGAGCTGTTTTTT. Protein: CASSMAGGPNPNNTGELFF. V and J are TRBV7-9 and TRBJ2-2; 9 bases fit TRBD2. V trimming: 6 bases; J trimming: 2 bases; junction bases outside the gene matches: 16. CDR1 and CDR2 (germline): SEHNR, FQNEAQ (reference sequence). CDR3 length: 19 amino acids.